This T cell receptor (beta chain) was sequenced in a study of radiation and T cells in renal cell carcinoma. Turning to the study itself: Nephrectomy followed 15 Gy stereotactic body radiation by 4 weeks. Study conclusions and caveats: Top tumor clonotypes rose in blood 2 weeks post-radiation, then contracted.

Data came from immunoSEQ multiplex PCR; TCRdb stores just in-frame clones and leaves some out. The table records some 130,000 clones, roughly 91% of them present only once. This clone appeared a single time. Its antigen is unknown. The time point here: blood 2 weeks post-SBRT. Treatment meaning: 15 Gy SBRT to primary tumor, nephrectomy 4 weeks later. After SBRT, blood was collected at 2 and 4 weeks, plus baseline. The tumor was a clear cell renal cell carcinoma. Germline V gene data show CDR1 as SGHTA and CDR2 as FQGNSA. The CDR3 loop spans 13 amino acids. V was shortened by 1 base and J by 10 bases, with 10 bases between the two germline ends.

This chain joins TRBV7-2 and TRBJ1-4, with no clear D. This sample comprised blood, obtained from a patient whose treatment included radiotherapy and nephrectomy. The TCR sequence derives from a woman in her 70s with renal cell carcinoma. For the CDR3, the DNA is TGTGCCAGCAGCTTAGTAGGTGTGGGAAAACTGTTTTTT. This encodes CASSLVGVGKLFF.